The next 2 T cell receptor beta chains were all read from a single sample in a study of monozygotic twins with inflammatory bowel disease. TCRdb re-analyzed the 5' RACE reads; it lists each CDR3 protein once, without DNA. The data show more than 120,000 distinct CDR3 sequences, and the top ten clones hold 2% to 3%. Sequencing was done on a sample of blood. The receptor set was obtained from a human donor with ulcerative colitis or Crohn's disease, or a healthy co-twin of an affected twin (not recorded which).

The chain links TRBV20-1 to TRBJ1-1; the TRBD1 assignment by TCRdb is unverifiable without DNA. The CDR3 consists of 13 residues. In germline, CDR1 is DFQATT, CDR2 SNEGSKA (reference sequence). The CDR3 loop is CSAPDRGGTEAFF.

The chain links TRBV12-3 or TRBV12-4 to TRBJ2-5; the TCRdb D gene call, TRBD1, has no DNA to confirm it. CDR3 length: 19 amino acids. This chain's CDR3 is CASSLWMRRGSTIRKIQYF.